This TCR beta chain was identified in a study of patients and donors after allogeneic stem cell transplantation. The CDR3 has 15 residues. V was clipped by 6 bases and J by 5 bases, with 19 bases between them. Germline V gene sequence: CDR1 DFQATT, CDR2 SNEGSKA (reference sequence). TCRdb re-analysed the RT-PCR reads in MiXCR, keeping a single row per CDR3 protein. The data contain about 110,000 distinct CDR3 sequences, around 33% of them singletons. This clonotype has more than one count but fewer than ten. This receptor was identified in a human donor who was either an allogeneic HSCT recipient or a stem cell or donor lymphocyte infusion donor (not recorded which). It is not recorded whose cells these are; they may come from a transplant donor. The gene calls are TRBV20-1 and TRBJ2-2, with D perhaps given as TRBD1 or TRBD2 (6 bases each). Sequenced: blood, either unsorted or a sorted T cell fraction (not recorded which). Written as DNA, the CDR3 is TGCAGTGCCAGGTCCTATGGAGGGGGTACCGGGGAGCTGTTTTTT. Its protein is CSARSYGGGTGELFF.